This paragraph covers one T cell receptor (beta chain) sequence. A quantity of about 0.5 to 1 ug RNA underwent reverse transcription using random hexamers. TCRdb reprocessed the immunoSEQ multiplex PCR reads via MiXCR and lists one record per CDR3 protein. The sample holds some 180,000 distinct CDR3 sequences; 91% are singletons and the top ten take around 0.1%. The sample originates from a study of CD8 T cells in Susac syndrome. Germline V gives CDR1 SEHNR, CDR2 FQNEAQ (reference sequence). CDR3 length equals 14 residues. The V end was cut by 6 bases, the J end by 6 bases, with 14 bases between. The sequence was obtained from a human donor with Susac syndrome. The chain joins TRBV7-9 to TRBJ1-4; TRBD1 might be the D (5 bases). Sequencing was performed on CD4+ T cells from PBMCs. CDR3 sequence: CASRHTGEHEKLFF. The CDR3 DNA reads TGTGCCAGCAGACATACAGGAGAACATGAAAAACTGTTTTTT.